These 11 T cell receptor beta chains were sequenced from one sample in a study of T cells in localized non-small cell lung cancer. TCRdb keeps only in-frame clones here, not all; method: immunoSEQ multiplex PCR. Of fewer than 90,000 clones detected, roughly four fifths appear once; the ten largest clones hold about 2.7%. The specimen comprised peripheral blood, sampled before any cancer treatment. The receptors shown here come from a man aged 35-69 years with stage I lung adenocarcinoma.

The chain carries TRBV27 and TRBJ2-7, with 11 bases identical to TRBD2. The CDR3 runs to 14 residues. CDR1 is MNHEY and CDR2 is SMNVEV in the germline V gene (reference sequence). Unmatched junction bases numbered 4, after V lost 5 bases and J lost 4 bases. CDR3 sequence (DNA): TGTGCCAGCAGTGTAGCGGGAGGGCCTTACGAGCAGTACTTC. This codes for CASSVAGGPYEQYF.

Ten or more counts support this clone. The genes are TRBV28 and TRBJ1-5, with TRBD1 identical over 7 bases. After removal of 5 bases from V and 1 base from J, the junction contained 2 bases not matched to a gene. Germline values: CDR1 MDHEN, CDR2 SYDVKM. The CDR3 consists of 14 residues. In nucleotides, the CDR3 is TGTGCCAGCAGTACACAGGGGAGCAATCAGCCCCAGCATTTT. It yields the protein CASSTQGSNQPQHF.

The rearrangement joins TRBV29-1 to TRBJ2-5; D is perhaps TRBD2 (6 bases). Trimming left V 1 base short and J 3 bases short, with 6 bases between. CDR1 is SQVTM, CDR2 ANQGSEA, per germline. CDR3 length equals 12 residues. The CDR3 DNA reads TGCAGCGTTGAAGGGAGGGAAGAGACCCAGTACTTC. Translated: CSVEGREETQYF.

This sequence joins TRBV30 and TRBJ1-6; 7 bases align to TRBD1. V lost 7 bases and J lost 3; bases outside the gene matches: 15. CDR1 and CDR2 (germline): GTSNPN, SVGIG (reference sequence). This CDR3 has 17 residues. The CDR3 sequence: CAFLDRASPGYNSPLHF. The CDR3 DNA sequence: TGTGCCTTCTTAGACAGGGCATCACCCGGCTATAATTCACCCCTCCACTTT.

The rearrangement links TRBV27 to TRBJ1-2; the match to TRBD1 covers 8 bases. Germline CDR1 and CDR2: MNHEY and SMNVEV (reference sequence). The CDR3 is 14 amino acids. V lost 4 bases and J lost 9; bases outside the gene matches: 10. CDR3 DNA sequence: TGTGCCAGCAGTTCGGGGGGGGCAGGGGGCCGCTACACCTTC. Amino acids: CASSSGGAGGRYTF.

This clone was found once. The chain is built from TRBV4-2 and TRBJ2-1; no clear D gene. Germline CDR1 is LGHNA and CDR2 is YNFKEQ. CDR3 length: 15 amino acids. V lost 0 bases and J 5 bases, leaving 11 bases between the germline ends. In DNA, the CDR3 is TGTGCCAGCAGCCAAGAAGTAGGCCACAACAATGAGCAGTTCTTC. As protein: CASSQEVGHNNEQFF.

The J gene is TRBJ2-1, the V gene TRBV19, with D perhaps matching TRBD2 (5 bases). Germline lookup yields CDR1 LNHDA and CDR2 SQIVND (reference sequence). Trimming left V 3 bases short and J 10 bases short, with 19 bases between. There are 15 residues in the CDR3. CDR3 sequence reads: CASSMALAQVVEQFF. The DNA for the CDR3 is TGTGCCAGTAGTATGGCGCTAGCTCAGGTGGTGGAGCAGTTCTTC. Full variable domain (missing parts from reference TRBV19 and TRBJ2-1): DGGITQSPKYLFRKEGQNVTLSCEQNLNHDAMYWYRQDPGQGLRLIYYSQIVNDFQKGDIAEGYSVSREKKESFPLTVTSAQKNPTAFYLCASSMALAQVVEQFFGPGTRLTVL.

The genes are TRBV6-6 and TRBJ1-1; 7 nucleotides line up with TRBD1. The CDR3 length is 13 residues. V lost 6 bases, J lost 2 bases, and 3 bases stayed unmatched. From germline, CDR1 is MNHNY and CDR2 SVGAGI (reference sequence). CDR3 nucleotides: TGTGCCAGCAGCGGGACAGACAACACTGAAGCTTTCTTT. Residues: CASSGTDNTEAFF.

V is TRBV4-2 and J is TRBJ2-1; TRBD1 or TRBD2 may be the D gene (5 bases each). V lost 4 bases to trimming and J lost 0 bases, with 13 bases between them. Looked up from germline, CDR1 is LGHNA and CDR2 is YNFKEQ. The CDR3 extends over 16 amino acids. The DNA of the CDR3 is TGTGCCAGCAGCCCCCGGGGCCAAAGCTCCTACAATGAGCAGTTCTTC. This translates into CASSPRGQSSYNEQFF.

This clone has just a few counts. The chain is built from TRBV27 and TRBJ1-1, with 9 bases fitting TRBD1. The V and J ends lost 5 bases and 4 bases, in that order; junction bases with no gene match: 8. The CDR3 sequence is 15 residues long. Germline V gives CDR1 MNHEY, CDR2 SMNVEV (reference sequence). CDR3 bases: TGTGCCAGCAGTCTAAAGGGACAGGGAGTCACTGAAGCTTTCTTT. Its translation: CASSLKGQGVTEAFF.

V gene TRBV11-2 combines with J gene TRBJ2-2; the match to TRBD1 covers 9 bases. Trimming removed 4 bases from V and 1 base from J; junction bases left unmatched: 4. CDR1 is SGHAT, CDR2 FQNNGV, per germline. This CDR3 contains 16 residues. This CDR3 is CASSSRTGENTGELFF. The CDR3 DNA reads as TGTGCCAGCAGCTCCCGGACAGGGGAGAACACCGGGGAGCTGTTTTTT.